The 26 T cell receptor beta chains below all came from one sample that was sequenced in a study of glioma-infiltrating T cells after dendritic cell vaccination. Documented time point: after dendritic cell vaccination, including at tumor progression/relapse. The protocol was immunoSEQ multiplex PCR, while the TCRdb copy is restricted to in-frame clones and leaves out a portion. Of 65,000 or so clones listed, approximately 89% are singletons. The input for sequencing was blood, taken after dendritic cell vaccination. These TCRs come from a human donor with glioblastoma.

The J gene is TRBJ1-6, the V gene TRBV7-2; D unresolved. The CDR3 is 15 amino acids. V dropped 5 bases and J dropped 7 bases, with 15 bases sitting between them. Per the germline V gene, CDR1 is SGHTA and CDR2 is FQGNSA. CDR3 amino acids: CASSPVAGSNSPLHF. The DNA of the CDR3 is TGTGCCAGCAGCCCAGTTGCAGGTTCAAATTCACCCCTCCACTTT.

The J gene is TRBJ1-2, the V gene TRBV7-2; D is unclear. This CDR3 region has 13 residues. Germline V gives CDR1 SGHTA, CDR2 FQGNSA. Trimming removed 7 bases from V and 8 bases from J, with 17 bases in between. CDR3 in amino acids: CASTRTPKGGYTF. Written as DNA, the CDR3 is TGTGCCAGCACCAGGACTCCGAAGGGCGGCTACACCTTC.

The J gene is TRBJ2-3, the V gene TRBV6-5; tentatively, D is TRBD2 (5 bases). V was shortened by 10 bases and J by 3 bases, with 14 bases between the two germline ends. Germline V lookup: CDR1 MNHEY, CDR2 SVGAGI. The CDR3 has 13 residues. The CDR3 spells CATHGGGTDTQYF. CDR3 bases: TGTGCCACCCACGGAGGAGGAACAGATACGCAGTATTTT.

The chain has TRBV5-1 and TRBJ1-4; D may be TRBD1 (6 bases). The CDR3 is made up of 16 amino acids. Germline V gives CDR1 SGHRS, CDR2 YFSETQ. V was pared by 3 bases and J by 8 bases, with 20 bases between. The CDR3 loop is CASSSIKATGGEKLFF. The CDR3, as DNA: TGCGCCAGCAGCTCCATTAAGGCGACAGGTGGCGAAAAACTGTTTTTT. Complete variable domain (other parts from reference TRBV5-1 and TRBJ1-4): KAGVTQTPRYLIKTRGQQVTLSCSPISGHRSVSWYQQTPGQGLQFLFEYFSETQRNKGNFPGRFSGRQFSNSRSEMNVSTLELGDSALYLCASSSIKATGGEKLFFGSGTQLSVL.

The CDR3 protein is CASSLETGTYEQYF. The CDR3 region has the DNA TGTGCCAGCAGCTTGGAGACAGGGACCTACGAGCAGTACTTC. The chain combines TRBV5-6 with TRBJ2-7; 7 bases agree with TRBD1. This CDR3 comprises 14 residues. Germline values: CDR1 SGHDT, CDR2 YYEEEE. The trim removed 0 bases at V and 2 bases at J, leaving 2 bases unmatched.

V and J are TRBV7-2 and TRBJ1-3, with D possibly TRBD1 on 5 matching bases. V dropped 5 bases and J dropped 0 bases, with 14 bases sitting between them. This CDR3 contains 16 residues. The germline V gene has CDR1 SGHTA and CDR2 FQGNSA. The CDR3: CASSPRGGISGNTIYF. The CDR3 DNA is TGTGCCAGCAGCCCGCGGGGGGGTATCTCTGGAAACACCATATATTTT.

The chain is built from TRBV2 and TRBJ1-5, with D possibly TRBD1 on 6 matching bases. Germline CDR1 is SNHLY and CDR2 is FYNNEI. The CDR3 covers 15 residues. The ends were cut back, 7 bases at V and 0 bases at J, with 13 bases in the middle. The CDR3 sequence: CASTSGQTSNQPQHF. CDR3 sequence (DNA): TGTGCCAGCACGTCAGGACAGACTAGCAATCAGCCCCAGCATTTT.

The V call is TRBV7-2, the J call TRBJ1-1, with 8 bases that match TRBD1. Germline CDR1 is SGHTA and CDR2 is FQGNSA. CDR3 size: 15 residues. Germline trimming cut 5 bases from V and 3 bases from J; bases unmatched to any gene: 8. Here the CDR3 reads CASSAGQGSYTEAFF. In nucleotides, the CDR3 is TGTGCCAGCAGCGCCGGACAGGGATCCTACACTGAAGCTTTCTTT. The full variable domain, rest sourced from reference TRBV7-2 and TRBJ1-1, is GAGVSQSPSNKVTEKGKDVELRCDPISGHTALYWYRQSLGQGLEFLIYFQGNSAPDKSGLPSDRFSAERTGGSVSTLTIQRTQQEDSAVYLCASSAGQGSYTEAFFGQGTRLTVV.

The chain joins TRBV25-1 to TRBJ2-6; perhaps TRBD1 as D (6 bases). The V gene's germline CDR1 is MGHDK and CDR2 SYGVNS. CDR3 length: 16 residues. The V and J ends lost 5 bases and 0 bases respectively, with 11 bases between them. The DNA of the CDR3 is TGTGCCAGCAGTATAAACAGGGTCTCTGGGGCCAACGTCCTGACTTTC. It is translated as CASSINRVSGANVLTF.

The chain links TRBV5-6 to TRBJ1-5; TRBD1 matches at 8 bases. The ends lost 4 bases at V and 1 base at J; junction bases unmatched: 1. The germline CDR1 and CDR2 sequences are SGHDT and YYEEEE. The CDR3 length is 14 residues. Here the CDR3 reads CASSRDRSNQPQHF. CDR3 bases: TGTGCCAGCAGCCGGGACAGGAGCAATCAGCCCCAGCATTTT.

This rearrangement joins TRBV7-2 to TRBJ2-1; 16 bases line up with TRBD2. CDR3 size: 15 residues. J was trimmed by 9 bases and V by 4 bases; bases with no gene match: 3. Germline CDR1 SGHTA, CDR2 FQGNSA. The CDR3 spells CASSSGTSGGGEQFF. In DNA form, the CDR3 reads TGTGCCAGCAGCTCAGGGACTAGCGGGGGGGGTGAGCAGTTCTTC.

This rearrangement joins TRBV5-1 to TRBJ1-1; TRBD1 might be the D (5 bases). The CDR3 length is 15 residues. In germline, CDR1 is SGHRS, CDR2 YFSETQ. Trimming cost V 4 bases and J 8 bases, with 21 bases left between them. The DNA of the CDR3 is TGCGCCAGCAGCCCAAAGACAGATATTCTCAACGAAGCTTTCTTT. It specifies CASSPKTDILNEAFF.

The rearrangement joins TRBV15 to TRBJ2-5; 8 bases line up with TRBD1. The V gene end was trimmed by 1 base and the J gene end by 0 bases; junction bases not matched to a gene: 10. Germline lookup yields CDR1 LNHNV and CDR2 YYDKDF (reference sequence). The CDR3 extends over 18 amino acids. The CDR3 nucleotides read TGTGCCACCAGCAGAGGCGACAGGGGCCAAGTGTACCAAGAGACCCAGTACTTC. It codes for CATSRGDRGQVYQETQYF. Complete variable domain (other parts from reference TRBV15 and TRBJ2-5): DAMVIQNPRYQVTQFGKPVTLSCSQTLNHNVMYWYQQKSSQAPKLLFHYYDKDFNNEADTPDNFQSRRPNTSFCFLDIRSPGLGDTAMYLCATSRGDRGQVYQETQYFGPGTRLLVL.

This sequence joins TRBV19 and TRBJ2-1, with 9 bases aligning to TRBD1. The germline CDR1 and CDR2 sequences are LNHDA and SQIVND (reference sequence). After removal of 4 bases from V and 3 bases from J, the junction contained 7 bases not matched to a gene. This CDR3 comprises 16 residues. In nucleotides, the CDR3 is TGTGCCAGTAGTACCTTTCCGGGACAGGGCTACAATGAGCAGTTCTTC. Translating gives CASSTFPGQGYNEQFF.

V and J are TRBV30 and TRBJ1-2; D not certain. This CDR3 is built from 12 residues. The germline V gene encodes CDR1 GTSNPN and CDR2 SVGIG (reference sequence). The ends were cut back, 2 bases at V and 4 bases at J, with 8 bases in the middle. The CDR3 region is CAWSNTIYGYTF. The CDR3 DNA is TGTGCCTGGAGTAACACAATCTATGGCTACACCTTC.

The V gene is TRBV30, the J gene TRBJ2-1; TRBD2 matches at 8 bases. This CDR3 contains 15 residues. The germline gives CDR1 GTSNPN, CDR2 SVGIG (reference sequence). The J segment lost 8 bases and the V segment lost 3 bases, leaving 12 bases of the junction unmatched. CDR3 residues: CAWSPLGRGVDEQFF. CDR3 DNA: TGTGCCTGGAGCCCCCTGGGGCGGGGGGTCGATGAGCAGTTCTTC.

V is TRBV4-1 and J is TRBJ2-1, with D unclear. This CDR3 has 17 residues. The germline V and J ends were trimmed by 0 bases and 1 base, with 13 bases remaining between them. Germline CDR1 MGHRA, CDR2 YSYEKL. CDR3 coding DNA: TGCGCCAGCAGCCAAGACCCCTCGGGTGCTTCCTACAATGAGCAGTTCTTC. Protein sequence: CASSQDPSGASYNEQFF.

The chain combines TRBV5-1 with TRBJ2-1; 9 nucleotides align to TRBD2. Trimming at V came to 0 bases and at J to 6 bases, leaving 1 base not matched to a gene. CDR1 and CDR2 from the germline V gene are SGHRS and YFSETQ. This CDR3 has 14 amino acids. The CDR3 loop is CASSLGGRGNEQFF. CDR3 sequence (DNA): TGCGCCAGCAGCTTGGGCGGGAGGGGCAATGAGCAGTTCTTC.

This chain uses TRBV19 with TRBJ2-5; 7 nucleotides agree with TRBD1. The CDR3 sequence is 15 residues long. After removal of 5 bases from V and 2 bases from J, the junction contained 8 bases not matched to a gene. CDR1 LNHDA and CDR2 SQIVND come from the germline V gene (reference sequence). The CDR3 sequence: CASSPGTASQETQYF. CDR3 nucleotides: TGTGCCAGTAGTCCCGGGACAGCCTCTCAAGAGACCCAGTACTTC.

This clone was observed a few times. V and J are TRBV6-4 and TRBJ2-1, with TRBD1 identical over 11 bases. CDR3 size: 14 residues. Per the germline V gene, CDR1 is MRHNA and CDR2 is SNTAGT. The V and J ends lost 2 bases and 6 bases, in that order; junction bases with no gene match: 0. In nucleotides, the CDR3 is TGTGCCAGCAGTGACGGGACAGGGGGCAATGAGCAGTTCTTC. This translates into CASSDGTGGNEQFF.

This clone was recorded only once. The chain recombines TRBV4-2 with TRBJ2-7, with 10 bases aligning to TRBD1. The V and J ends lost 4 bases and 0 bases, in that order; junction bases with no gene match: 9. The CDR3 length is 17 residues. Germline CDR1 and CDR2: LGHNA and YNFKEQ. CDR3 in DNA: TGTGCCAGCAGCCCAGGGACAGGGGCCTTGAGCTCCTACGAGCAGTACTTC. Translated, it gives CASSPGTGALSSYEQYF.

This rearrangement joins TRBV4-1 to TRBJ2-1; 9 positions agree with TRBD2. The CDR3 is 16 amino acids. Germline V gene lookup returns CDR1 MGHRA and CDR2 YSYEKL. V dropped 4 bases and J dropped 2; count of bases not matched to a gene: 6. DNA of the CDR3: TGCGCCAGCAGCCCTCTAGCGGGAAGCGCCTACAATGAGCAGTTCTTC. Amino acid sequence: CASSPLAGSAYNEQFF.

By share, this clone ranks as medium-sized (0.01 to 0.1%). This chain uses TRBV7-3 with TRBJ2-1; possible D gene TRBD2, 6 bases. Looked up from germline, CDR1 is SGHTA and CDR2 is FQGTGA. This CDR3 is built from 13 residues. With 6 bases removed from V and 3 bases from J, the gap between germline ends came to 9 bases. CDR3 loop: CASSMTSYNEQFF. DNA of the CDR3: TGTGCCAGCAGTATGACTAGCTACAATGAGCAGTTCTTC.

V and J are TRBV19 and TRBJ2-7, with D possibly TRBD1 on 6 matching bases. The CDR3 loop spans 13 amino acids. The V and J ends lost 5 bases and 7 bases respectively, with 15 bases between them. Germline assignment: CDR1 LNHDA and CDR2 SQIVND (reference sequence). The CDR3 loop reads CASSPNRVGEQYF. The CDR3 DNA sequence: TGTGCCAGTAGTCCCAACAGGGTCGGGGAGCAGTACTTC.

The V call is TRBV10-3, the J call TRBJ1-3; TRBD1 agrees at 8 bases. This CDR3 has 13 amino acids. V lost 6 bases and J lost 5; bases outside the gene matches: 3. Germline CDR1 ENHRY, CDR2 SYGVKD. CDR3 sequence reads: CAISDRGRNTIYF. The CDR3 bases are TGTGCCATCAGCGACAGGGGCCGAAACACCATATATTTT.

The chain carries TRBV30 and TRBJ2-7; D is possibly TRBD2 (5 bases). This CDR3 has 14 residues. Per germline, CDR1 GTSNPN and CDR2 SVGIG (reference sequence). V dropped 0 bases and J dropped 6 bases, with 15 bases sitting between them. DNA for the CDR3: TGTGCCTGGAGTGTCGGTCGCCTAGCCAGCGAGCAGTACTTC. Amino acids: CAWSVGRLASEQYF.